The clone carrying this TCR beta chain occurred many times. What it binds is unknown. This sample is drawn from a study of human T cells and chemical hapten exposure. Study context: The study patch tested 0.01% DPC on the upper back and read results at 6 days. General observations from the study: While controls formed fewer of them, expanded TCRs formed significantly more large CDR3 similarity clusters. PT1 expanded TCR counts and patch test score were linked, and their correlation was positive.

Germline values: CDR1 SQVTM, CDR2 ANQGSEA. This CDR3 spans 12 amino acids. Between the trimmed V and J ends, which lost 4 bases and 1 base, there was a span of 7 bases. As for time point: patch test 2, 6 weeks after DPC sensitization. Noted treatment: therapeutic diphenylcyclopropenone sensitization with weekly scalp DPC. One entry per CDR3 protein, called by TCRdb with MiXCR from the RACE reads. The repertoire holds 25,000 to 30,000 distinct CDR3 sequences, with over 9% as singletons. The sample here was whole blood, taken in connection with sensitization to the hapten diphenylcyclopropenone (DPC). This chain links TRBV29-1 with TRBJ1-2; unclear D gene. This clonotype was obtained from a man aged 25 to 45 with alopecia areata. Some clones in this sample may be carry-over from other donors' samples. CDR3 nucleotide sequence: TGCAGCGTTGGGCAGAATAACTATGGCTACACCTTC. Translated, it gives CSVGQNNYGYTF.